This T cell receptor (beta chain) was sequenced during a study of blood T cell repertoires in COVID-19. Study summary: Both acute and convalescent COVID-19 samples were obtained from the United States, Italy and Spain. PBMCs, B-cell-depleted T cells, or T cells provided the cDNA or gDNA that made up the material.

The CDR3 spans 14 residues. J was trimmed by 2 bases and V by 1 base; bases with no gene match: 2. CDR1 is SGHAT and CDR2 is FQNNGV in the germline V gene. This table comes from immunoSEQ multiplex PCR, and its TCRdb copy is limited to in-frame clones, with some not included. This sample has 27,000 or so clones, with almost 90% found just once. This chain connects TRBV11-2 to TRBJ2-7, with 7 nucleotides matching TRBD2. The sequence was collected from a human donor in a cohort sampled during active COVID-19. What was sequenced was peripheral blood. CDR3 DNA: TGTGCCAGCAGCTTAGTTCGGGGGGCCTACGAGCAGTACTTC. The encoded protein is CASSLVRGAYEQYF.